The rows below give T cell receptor beta chains drawn from one sample of a study of cytomegalovirus exposure and HLA in healthy donors. Clones were sequenced by immunoSEQ multiplex PCR, and TCRdb holds only the in-frame ones, with some missing. The sample contains 140,000 or so clones, around three quarters of which appear only once. The sample comprised PBMCs. Receptors originate from a man aged 40-49 years in good health and CMV-seronegative. Both conserved end residues are part of each CDR3. The order of the fields is clone size, D gene, J gene, V gene, CDR3 protein, CDR3 DNA. A D gene is named only where the DNA matches it firmly. Size is stated for part of the rows, as once, few or many counts, or as a class when the clone is expanded.

NA TRBD2 TRBJ2-7 TRBV6-5 CASAGGASYEQYF TGTGCCAGCGCGGGGGGGGCGTCGTACGAGCAGTACTTC
NA NA TRBJ1-3 TRBV19 CASSIGLGAEGNTIYF TGTGCCAGTAGTATCGGCCTGGGGGCCGAAGGAAACACCATATATTTT
few NA TRBJ2-7 TRBV10-2 CASSATNTYEQYF TGCGCCAGCAGTGCAACCAACACCTACGAGCAGTACTTC
NA TRBD1 TRBJ1-4 TRBV5-1 CASSVTGGLNEKLFF TGCGCCAGCAGCGTCACAGGGGGCCTTAATGAAAAACTGTTTTTT
few NA TRBJ1-2 TRBV6-5 CASKGPRNYGYPF TGTGCCAGCAAGGGGCCCCGCAACTATGGCTACCCCTTC
NA NA TRBJ1-2 TRBV6-1 CASSPSRVNYGYTF TGTGCCAGCAGCCCCTCCCGAGTGAACTATGGCTACACCTTC
NA NA TRBJ2-4 TRBV28 CASSRWEQDIQYF TGTGCCAGCAGCCGATGGGAGCAGGACATTCAGTACTTC
NA TRBD1 TRBJ2-5 TRBV19 CASTVTGEPSQETQYF TGTGCCAGTACCGTGACAGGGGAGCCTTCCCAAGAGACCCAGTACTTC
NA TRBD2 TRBJ2-7 TRBV12-5 CASMGGDEQYF TGTGCTAGTATGGGGGGGGACGAGCAGTACTTC
few NA TRBJ2-7 TRBV9 CASSVGGGPYEQYF TGTGCCAGCAGCGTCGGGGGTGGTCCCTACGAGCAGTACTTC
NA TRBD1 TRBJ1-5 TRBV2 CATRRDRGGQPQHF TGTGCCACGCGCCGGGACAGGGGAGGACAGCCCCAGCATTTT
medium-sized TRBD2 TRBJ2-1 TRBV2 CASSAVSGGTSSYNEQFF TGTGCCAGCAGTGCTGTTAGCGGGGGGACCAGCTCCTACAATGAGCAGTTCTTC
NA NA TRBJ2-1 TRBV4-1 CAPPVASQSNEQFF TGCGCCCCCCCGGTAGCTTCCCAATCAAATGAGCAGTTCTTC
few TRBD2 TRBJ2-3 TRBV6-6 CASVLAGAEDTQYF TGTGCCAGCGTCTTAGCGGGGGCCGAAGATACGCAGTATTTT
NA TRBD1 TRBJ1-5 TRBV28 CASSLLPGQGNNNQPQHF TGTGCCAGCAGTTTGCTCCCGGGACAGGGGAATAACAATCAGCCCCAGCATTTT
NA NA TRBJ1-2 TRBV5-1 CASSLSFGGKYGYTF TGCGCCAGCAGCTTGAGCTTTGGAGGGAAATATGGCTACACCTTC
NA NA TRBJ1-5 TRBV27 CASGNRVSNQPQHF TGTGCCAGCGGAAACAGGGTTAGCAATCAGCCCCAGCATTTT
NA TRBD1 TRBJ1-5 TRBV28 CASSLQGNQPQHF TGTGCCAGCAGTCTACAGGGGAATCAGCCCCAGCATTTT
NA NA TRBJ1-2 TRBV4-3 CASSQGSQGGYGYTF TGCGCCAGCAGCCAAGGCAGCCAGGGTGGGTATGGCTACACCTTC
few NA TRBJ2-5 TRBV6-5 CASISERGMTQYF TGTGCCAGCATTAGCGAGAGGGGGATGACCCAGTACTTC
NA TRBD1 TRBJ1-2 TRBV2 CASSEGTGGYGYTF TGTGCCAGCAGTGAAGGGACAGGGGGGTATGGCTACACCTTC
NA TRBD1 TRBJ2-5 TRBV5-1 CASSLGQGIETQYF TGCGCCAGCAGCTTGGGACAGGGGATAGAGACCCAGTACTTC
NA NA TRBJ1-5 TRBV27 CASSRPQHF TGTGCCAGCAGCCGGCCCCAGCATTTT
NA TRBD1 TRBJ2-7 TRBV9 CASSPEGQGNYEQYF TGTGCCAGCAGCCCCGAGGGACAGGGGAACTACGAGCAGTACTTC
few TRBD1 TRBJ2-7 TRBV6-5 CASSRGTGNDEQYF TGTGCCAGCAGTAGGGGGACAGGGAACGACGAGCAGTACTTC
NA NA TRBJ1-5 TRBV6-5 CASRTQGMDQPQHF TGTGCCAGCAGAACCCAGGGAATGGATCAGCCCCAGCATTTT
NA TRBD2 TRBJ2-7 TRBV28 CASSLGGRVIYEQYF TGTGCCAGCAGTTTAGGCGGGAGGGTAATCTACGAGCAGTACTTC
NA NA TRBJ1-5 TRBV25-1 CASSEYRVGQPQHF TGTGCCAGCAGTGAATACAGGGTAGGTCAGCCCCAGCATTTT
NA TRBD1 TRBJ2-7 TRBV7-8 CASSFQGANEQYF TGTGCCAGCAGCTTCCAGGGGGCAAACGAGCAGTACTTC
NA TRBD1 TRBJ2-6 TRBV10-3 CAISWTGLTSGANVLTF TGTGCCATCAGCTGGACAGGACTTACCTCTGGGGCCAACGTCCTGACTTTC
NA NA TRBJ2-5 TRBV5-4 CASSLGPTGTQYF TGTGCCAGCAGCTTGGGCCCAACGGGGACCCAGTACTTC
NA NA TRBJ1-2 TRBV27 CASSLDRTNDGYTF TGTGCCAGCAGTTTGGACAGAACTAATGATGGCTACACCTTC
few NA TRBJ1-1 TRBV6-5 CASSYGTPPRAFF TGTGCCAGCAGTTACGGGACTCCACCACGAGCTTTCTTT
NA TRBD2 TRBJ2-1 TRBV7-9 CASSLAERETGQFF TGTGCCAGCAGCCTCGCAGAGCGGGAGACTGGGCAGTTCTTC
NA NA TRBJ1-1 TRBV5-1 CASSLGTRMNTEAFF TGCGCCAGCAGCTTAGGGACAAGAATGAACACTGAAGCTTTCTTT
few NA TRBJ2-6 TRBV10-3 CAITGSGANVLTF TGTGCCATCACGGGCTCTGGGGCCAACGTCCTGACTTTC
NA TRBD1 TRBJ1-5 TRBV2 CATRQGTGQPQHF TGTGCCACCCGACAGGGAACAGGGCAGCCCCAGCATTTT
NA NA TRBJ2-3 TRBV5-4 CASSRDGLDTQYF TGTGCCAGCAGCCGGGATGGGTTGGATACGCAGTATTTT
NA NA TRBJ1-1 TRBV2 CASSGFLTKEVNTEAFF TGTGCCAGCAGTGGTTTTCTAACAAAGGAGGTGAACACTGAAGCTTTCTTT
NA TRBD1 TRBJ2-7 TRBV7-2 CASSWTGSEGYEQYF TGTGCCAGCAGCTGGACAGGGTCGGAGGGCTACGAGCAGTACTTC
once TRBD1 TRBJ2-3 TRBV2 CASSGQGEVTDTQYF TGTGCCAGCAGTGGACAGGGGGAGGTGACAGATACGCAGTATTTT
NA NA TRBJ2-5 TRBV9 CASSAVYGYAPQETQYF TGTGCCAGCAGCGCCGTATACGGGTACGCGCCCCAAGAGACCCAGTACTTC
NA NA TRBJ2-7 TRBV19 CASSIEGSEQYF TGTGCCAGTAGTATAGAGGGCTCCGAGCAGTACTTC
few NA TRBJ2-5 TRBV6-5 CASSGQGQLTETQYF TGTGCCAGCAGTGGCCAGGGACAATTAACAGAGACCCAGTACTTC
once TRBD2 TRBJ2-1 TRBV12-5 CASGLVTRLADEQFF TGTGCTAGTGGTTTGGTAACAAGACTAGCTGACGAGCAGTTCTTC
once TRBD1 TRBJ2-5 TRBV7-9 CASSLWKGARETQYF TGTGCCAGCAGCCTCTGGAAGGGGGCCCGAGAGACCCAGTACTTC
NA NA TRBJ1-1 TRBV6-1 CASRALTGMNTEAFF TGTGCCAGCAGGGCCCTGACAGGAATGAACACTGAAGCTTTCTTT
NA NA TRBJ1-1 TRBV7-9 CAILGGRTKNTEAFF TGTGCCATCTTGGGGGGGCGGACAAAGAACACTGAAGCTTTCTTT
few NA TRBJ2-6 TRBV2 CASRANALRSGANVLTF TGTGCCAGCAGAGCAAACGCATTACGATCTGGGGCCAACGTCCTGACTTTC
NA TRBD1 TRBJ2-5 TRBV25-1 CASTRAGGQETQYF TGTGCCAGCACCAGGGCAGGGGGCCAAGAGACCCAGTACTTC
NA TRBD2 TRBJ2-7 TRBV9 CASSVGGGTGEQYF TGTGCCAGCAGCGTAGGGGGGGGAACGGGCGAGCAGTACTTC
NA NA TRBJ1-2 TRBV6-5 CASSYYFGQGNYGYPF NA
NA NA TRBJ1-2 TRBV2 CASKQANYGYTF TGTGCCAGCAAGCAGGCTAACTATGGCTACACCTTC
NA NA TRBJ1-1 TRBV4-1 CASSQGRGGRFPEAFF TGCGCCAGCAGCCAAGGCCGGGGGGGCCGCTTCCCTGAAGCTTTCTTT
NA TRBD2 TRBJ2-3 TRBV5-1 CASSFTSGTGTDTQYF TGCGCCAGCAGCTTTACTAGCGGGACTGGCACAGATACGCAGTATTTT